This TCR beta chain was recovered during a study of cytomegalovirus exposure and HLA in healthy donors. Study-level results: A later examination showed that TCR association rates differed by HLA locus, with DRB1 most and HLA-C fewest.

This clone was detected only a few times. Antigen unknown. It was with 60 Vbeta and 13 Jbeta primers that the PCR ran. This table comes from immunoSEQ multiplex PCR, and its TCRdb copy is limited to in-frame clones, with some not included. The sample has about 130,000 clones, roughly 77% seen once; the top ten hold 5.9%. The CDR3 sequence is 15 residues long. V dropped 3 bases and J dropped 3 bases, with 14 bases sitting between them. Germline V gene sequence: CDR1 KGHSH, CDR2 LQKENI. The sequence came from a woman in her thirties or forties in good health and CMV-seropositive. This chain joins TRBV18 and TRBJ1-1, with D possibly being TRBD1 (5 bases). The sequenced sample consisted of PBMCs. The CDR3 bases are TGTGCCAGCTCACCTCGCCGACAGTTAGACACTGAAGCTTTCTTT. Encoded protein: CASSPRRQLDTEAFF.